The 8 T cell receptor beta chains in this list originate from one sample, sequenced in a study of cytomegalovirus exposure and HLA in healthy donors. PCR amplification relied on 60 Vbeta primers (plus 13 Jbeta primers). Generated by immunoSEQ multiplex PCR, the TCRdb table keeps only in-frame clones and is missing some. The table shows about 180,000 clones, with around 75% occurring only once. Sequences were obtained from PBMCs. These receptors were obtained from a male donor in good health and CMV-seronegative.

The chain uses TRBV5-1 and TRBJ2-1, with TRBD2 as a possible D gene (5 bases). The length of the CDR3 is 16 residues. The germline V and J ends were trimmed by 7 bases and 5 bases, with 22 bases remaining between them. Germline loops: CDR1 SGHRS, CDR2 YFSETQ. CDR3 amino acids: CASSSPPLVTDNEQFF. Written as DNA, the CDR3 is TGCGCCAGCTCCTCCCCCCCACTAGTGACTGACAATGAGCAGTTCTTC.

CDR3: CASRPTGESNYGYTF. The CDR3 region has the DNA TGCGCCAGCAGACCTACAGGGGAATCTAACTATGGCTACACCTTC. V gene TRBV4-1 combines with J gene TRBJ1-2, with 7 bases fitting TRBD1. J gave up 0 bases and V 6 bases, and 7 bases lay outside the gene matches. The germline CDR1 and CDR2 sequences are MGHRA and YSYEKL. There are 15 residues in the CDR3.

The DNA for the CDR3 is TGTGCCAGCAGCAATTCGGGGTACACTGAAGCTTTCTTT. Protein sequence: CASSNSGYTEAFF. V is TRBV21-1 and J is TRBJ1-1. TRBV21-1 counts as a pseudogene. CDR3 length: 13 amino acids.

The rearrangement uses TRBV21-1 and TRBJ1-1; whether TRBD1, the table's D call, matches the DNA was not checked. TRBV21-1 is termed a pseudogene. The CDR3 totals 14 residues. The CDR3 nucleotides read TGTGCCAGCATCTCAACAGGGGCGAACACTGAAGCTTTCTTT. Translation gives CASISTGANTEAFF.

This clone was seen once. One end of the junction varies from germline; a read error may be responsible. This sequence joins TRBV19 and TRBJ1-2; 7 bases agree with TRBD1. Germline loops: CDR1 LNHDA, CDR2 SQIVND (reference sequence). This CDR3 region has 13 residues. The CDR3: CASTRDSFYRYTF. CDR3 nucleotide sequence: TGTGCCAGTACCAGGGACAGTTTCTATCGCTACACCTTC.

The rearrangement uses TRBV6-4 and TRBJ1-2; D remains ambiguous. V lost 4 bases to trimming and J lost 2 bases, with 14 bases between them. CDR1 is MRHNA and CDR2 is SNTAGT in the germline V gene. CDR3 length: 15 amino acids. CDR3 DNA: TGTGCCAGCAGTGCTTATGAGGGCACCAACTATGGCTACACCTTC. This gives the protein CASSAYEGTNYGYTF.

This chain links TRBV18 with TRBJ2-5, with D possibly matching TRBD2 (5 bases). Between the trimmed V and J ends, which lost 6 bases and 4 bases, there was a span of 18 bases. Per germline, CDR1 KGHSH and CDR2 LQKENI. This CDR3 is 15 amino acids long. The CDR3 DNA is TGTGCCAGCTCCCCGCGTGATTTAGAGGGAGAGACCCAGTACTTC. Protein sequence: CASSPRDLEGETQYF.

This clone was found once. The chain employs TRBV28 and TRBJ2-1; 8 bases are a match to TRBD1. The CDR3 is 15 residues long. V shed 6 bases, J shed 2 bases, and the junction held 6 bases outside the gene matches. Germline-derived CDR1 and CDR2 are MDHEN and SYDVKM. The DNA for the CDR3 is TGTGCCAGCAGCTCAGGGGGCAGCGCCTACAATGAGCAGTTCTTC. Protein: CASSSGGSAYNEQFF.